These T cell receptor beta chains were read from a single sample in a study of OX40 agonist ivuxolimab in advanced cancers. The protocol was immunoSEQ multiplex PCR, while the TCRdb copy is restricted to in-frame clones and leaves out a portion. The table has fewer than 45,000 clones, roughly 84% seen once. This specimen consisted of CD4+ or CD8+ T cells sorted from blood, obtained in a trial of the OX40 agonist ivuxolimab. The origin of the receptors is an adult with an advanced solid tumor such as melanoma, head and neck, liver or kidney cancer. The CDR3 runs from the conserved cysteine through the conserved F or W. The D gene is left open where the match is weak. Expanded clones are given a class, and other clones once, few, many or no size at all.

size: once
J: TRBJ2-7
V: TRBV30
D: NA
DNA: TGTGCTGCGGAGGCCTACGAGCAGTACTTC
CDR3: CAAEAYEQYF

size: once
J: TRBJ1-1
V: TRBV6-1
D: NA
DNA: TGTGCCAGCAGTGAAGCGCTTCCGGGAATGAACACTGAAGCTTTCTTT
CDR3: CASSEALPGMNTEAFF

size: NA
J: TRBJ1-5
V: TRBV19
D: NA
DNA: TGTGCCAGTAGTATAGGGACCGGGACGGGAGACGAGCCCCAGCATTTT
CDR3: CASSIGTGTGDEPQHF

size: NA
J: TRBJ1-4
V: TRBV6-5
D: TRBD1
DNA: TGTGCCAGCAGTGAAGGGACAGGGTTTGAAAAACTGTTTTTT
CDR3: CASSEGTGFEKLFF

size: NA
J: TRBJ2-5
V: TRBV7-9
D: NA
DNA: TGTGCCAGCAGCTTAGCGGGGGGTAGTGGCGAGACCCAGTACTTC
CDR3: CASSLAGGSGETQYF

size: NA
J: TRBJ2-7
V: TRBV11-2
D: NA
DNA: TGTGCCAGCAGCTCTTTTTACGAGCAGTACTTC
CDR3: CASSSFYEQYF

size: NA
J: TRBJ1-1
V: TRBV7-6
D: TRBD1
DNA: TGTGCCAGCAGCCCCGACAGGGGATTCACTGAAGCTTTCTTT
CDR3: CASSPDRGFTEAFF

size: NA
J: TRBJ2-1
V: TRBV4-3
D: TRBD2
DNA: TGCGCCAGCAGCCAAGATCGGTCTAGCGGGAGCTTCCATGAGCAGTTCTTC
CDR3: CASSQDRSSGSFHEQFF

size: once
J: TRBJ2-3
V: TRBV10-3
D: NA
DNA: TGTGCCATCAGTGAATGGGCGGACTCCACAGATACGCAGTATTTT
CDR3: CAISEWADSTDTQYF

size: NA
J: TRBJ2-3
V: TRBV2
D: NA
DNA: TGTGCCAGCAGTGAAGCGCGGGGAGGACCCCTGGGACGGAAAGATACGCAGTATTTT
CDR3: CASSEARGGPLGRKDTQYF

size: NA
J: TRBJ1-5
V: TRBV10-3
D: NA
DNA: TGTGCCATCGGGCGGGGCGACCAGCCCCAGCATTTT
CDR3: CAIGRGDQPQHF

size: once
J: TRBJ1-2
V: TRBV4-3
D: NA
DNA: TGCGCCAGCAGCCAAGAGGGAGGCAGCAGCTATGGCTACACCTTC
CDR3: CASSQEGGSSYGYTF

size: NA
J: TRBJ1-4
V: TRBV6-6
D: NA
DNA: TGTGCCAGCAGTTATGGGGCCTCCGGGGAACTTAAACTGTTTTTT
CDR3: CASSYGASGELKLFF

size: NA
J: TRBJ1-4
V: TRBV29-1
D: TRBD1
DNA: TGCAGCCCATTCAGGGGGCGCGTACGGGAAAAACTGTTTTTT
CDR3: CSPFRGRVREKLFF

size: NA
J: TRBJ2-7
V: TRBV13
D: NA
DNA: TGTGCCAGCAGCTTATCTATAGCAGGGGTCTACGAGCAGTACTTC
CDR3: CASSLSIAGVYEQYF